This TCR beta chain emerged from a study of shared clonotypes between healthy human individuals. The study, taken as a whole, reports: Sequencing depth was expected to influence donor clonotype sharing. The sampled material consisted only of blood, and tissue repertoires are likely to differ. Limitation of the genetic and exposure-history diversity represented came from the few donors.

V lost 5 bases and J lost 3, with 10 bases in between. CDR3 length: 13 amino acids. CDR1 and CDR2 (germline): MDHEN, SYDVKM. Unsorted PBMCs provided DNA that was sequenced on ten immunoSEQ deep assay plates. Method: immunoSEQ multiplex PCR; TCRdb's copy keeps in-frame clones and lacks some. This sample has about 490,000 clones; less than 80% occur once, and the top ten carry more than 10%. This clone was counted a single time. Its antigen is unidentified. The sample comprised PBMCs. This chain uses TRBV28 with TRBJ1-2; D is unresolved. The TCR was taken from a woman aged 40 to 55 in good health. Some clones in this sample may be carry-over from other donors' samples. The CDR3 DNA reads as TGTGCCAGCAGTCCCCCGGGGTACTATGGCTACACCTTC. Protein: CASSPPGYYGYTF.